A selection of T cell receptor beta chains follows, all from one sample in a study of shared clonotypes between healthy human individuals. Sequencing was performed with immunoSEQ multiplex PCR; in TCRdb, only in-frame clones are kept and a portion is missing. The sample comprises under 600,000 clones, around three quarters of which are singletons, and 9.5% to 15% rests with the top ten. The sequencing sample was made of PBMCs. The receptors stem from a woman between 40 and 50 years old in good health. Some clones in this sample may be carry-over from other donors' samples. Both conserved end residues are part of each CDR3. D genes are given only for firm matches. Clone size is not always given. Where it is, it says once, few, many or a class for expanded clones.

v_call	clone_size	j_call	d_call	cdr3_nt	cdr3_aa
TRBV6-1	NA	TRBJ1-2	NA	TGTGCCAGCAGTGAAGCGGGTGACAACTATGGCTACACCTTC	CASSEAGDNYGYTF
TRBV2	NA	TRBJ2-1	TRBD2	TGTGCCAGCAGTGCTACTAGCGGGAGTTACAATGAGCAGTTCTTC	CASSATSGSYNEQFF
TRBV15	few	TRBJ2-7	TRBD1	TGTGCCACCAGCAGAGATCTCTGGGACAGGGGGCAGTACGAGCAGTACTTC	CATSRDLWDRGQYEQYF
TRBV7-2	NA	TRBJ2-7	NA	TGTGCCAGCAGCCAACAGGGAGGAGGATCCGAGCAGTACTTC	CASSQQGGGSEQYF
TRBV6-4	NA	TRBJ2-2	TRBD2	TGTGCCAGCAGCCCTAGCGGGAACACCGGGGAGCTGTTTTTT	CASSPSGNTGELFF
TRBV19	NA	TRBJ1-2	TRBD1	TGTGCCAGTATCCCAGCCGGGACAGGGAACGGCTACACCTTC	CASIPAGTGNGYTF
TRBV20-1	once	TRBJ2-5	NA	TGCAGTGCTCGTCGTGAGACCCAGTACTTC	CSARRETQYF
TRBV11-1	many	TRBJ1-1	TRBD1	TGTGCCAGCAGCCTACTCGGACAGGGGAGCGACCTGAATGCTTTCTTT	CASSLLGQGSDLNAFF
TRBV15	NA	TRBJ2-2	TRBD2	TGTGCCACCAGCAGAGATCCTCCGGGACTAGGGTACTCCGGGGAGCTGTTTTTT	CATSRDPPGLGYSGELFF
TRBV7-9	NA	TRBJ2-7	NA	TGTGCCAGCAGCTTAGGAGGGCCCAGGGGCCACGAGCAGTACTTC	CASSLGGPRGHEQYF
TRBV4-3	once	TRBJ2-5	TRBD2	TGCGCCAGCAGCCAAGGGCCTAGCGGGAGGGTTAGCGAGACCCAGTACTTC	CASSQGPSGRVSETQYF
TRBV7-9	NA	TRBJ2-7	NA	TGTGCCAGCAGCTTTCTCGGGGGGCGGGAGTACGAGCAGTACTTC	CASSFLGGREYEQYF
TRBV7-9	NA	TRBJ2-2	NA	TGTGCCAGCAGCTGGGGACCGGCCCTTGGGGAGCTGTTTTTT	CASSWGPALGELFF
TRBV18	few	TRBJ1-1	NA	TGTGCCAGCTCACCAGATATGAACACTGAAGCTTTCTTT	CASSPDMNTEAFF
TRBV4-1	NA	TRBJ2-7	TRBD1	TGCGCCAGCAGCAACCCGGGACAGTCCTACGAGCAGTACTTC	CASSNPGQSYEQYF
TRBV28	many	TRBJ1-4	TRBD1	TGTGCCAGCAGTTTCCAGACAGGGGGCGTTGAAAAACTGTTTTTT	CASSFQTGGVEKLFF
TRBV19	NA	TRBJ1-5	NA	TGTGCCAGTAGTATTAGTAGGGGGAGCAATCAGCCCCAGCATTTT	CASSISRGSNQPQHF
TRBV2	NA	TRBJ2-2	NA	TGTGCCAGCAGACGGGAGCAAACCGGGGAGCTGTTTTTT	CASRREQTGELFF
TRBV5-1	NA	TRBJ1-1	NA	TGCGCCAGCAGCTTGGACACAGGGATGAACACTGAAGCTTTCTTT	CASSLDTGMNTEAFF
TRBV20-1	NA	TRBJ2-1	NA	TGCAGTGCTAGCAGGTACAATGAGCAGTTCTTC	CSASRYNEQFF
TRBV7-2	once	TRBJ1-5	NA	TGTGCCAGCAGTTTTATTAGGGGCTCCGGTCAGCCCCAGCATTTT	CASSFIRGSGQPQHF
TRBV9	many	TRBJ2-2	TRBD1	TGTGCCAGCAGCCGACAGGGGGCAATGACCGGGGAGCTGTTTTTT	CASSRQGAMTGELFF
TRBV28	NA	TRBJ1-5	NA	TGTGCCAGCAGTCGGAACAGATTTAGCAATCAGCCCCAGCATTTT	CASSRNRFSNQPQHF
TRBV28	NA	TRBJ1-2	NA	TGTGCCAGCAGTTTATTCGGGGTCGCAGGCTACACCTTC	CASSLFGVAGYTF
TRBV10-2	NA	TRBJ2-5	TRBD1	TGCGCCAGCAGTGAGAGGGGTACAGGGGTAGAGACCCAGTACTTC	CASSERGTGVETQYF
TRBV28	NA	TRBJ1-3	NA	TGTGCCAGCAGTTTGGGTGGGAACTTAGGAGGAAACACCATATATTTT	CASSLGGNLGGNTIYF
TRBV7-9	NA	TRBJ1-4	NA	TGTGCCAGCAGCCAAGATGGGTCGGAAAAACTGTTTTTT	CASSQDGSEKLFF
TRBV10-2	NA	TRBJ1-1	NA	TGCGCCAGCAGTAAGGGACTCTGGAACACTGAAGCTTTCTTT	CASSKGLWNTEAFF
TRBV30	NA	TRBJ1-5	NA	TGTGCCTGGAGTGCGGGGCGGGGGCTCGGCAATCAGCCCCAGCATTTT	CAWSAGRGLGNQPQHF
TRBV5-1	once	TRBJ2-1	TRBD2	TGCGCCAGCAGCCCCACCCTAGCGGGGACAAATGAGCAGTTCTTC	CASSPTLAGTNEQFF
TRBV28	few	TRBJ2-7	NA	TGTGCCAGCAGTTCCCGTCGAGGGAGGTACGAGCAGTACTTC	CASSSRRGRYEQYF
TRBV30	NA	TRBJ1-5	TRBD1	TGTGCCTGGAGTTTGGGACAGGAGGTATGGCAGCCCCAGCATTTT	CAWSLGQEVWQPQHF
TRBV21-1	NA	TRBJ2-3	NA	TGTGCCAGCAGCACCTACTGTGGACTGGGTAAGAGAGGTACGCAGTATTTT	CASSTYCGLGKRGTQYF
TRBV29-1	NA	TRBJ2-3	NA	TGCAGCGTTGTCGGTTTTTGGCTAGCCGACTCAAATACGCAGTATTTT	CSVVGFWLADSNTQYF
TRBV5-1	NA	TRBJ1-1	NA	TGCGCCAGCAGCTTGGAAGGAGGGCTTACTGAAGCTTTCTTT	CASSLEGGLTEAFF
TRBV30	NA	TRBJ1-6	NA	TGTGCCTGGAGTGCCCGGGACATCTATAATTCACCCCTCCACTTT	CAWSARDIYNSPLHF
TRBV27	once	TRBJ1-5	TRBD1	TGTGCCAGGCCCGCCGACAGGGGAGGCAATCAGCCCCAGCATTTT	CARPADRGGNQPQHF
TRBV19	NA	TRBJ1-4	NA	TGTGCCAGTAGTATAAACAGGAATGAAAAACTGTTTTTT	CASSINRNEKLFF
TRBV28	NA	TRBJ2-7	TRBD2	TGTGCCAGCAGTCCTACTAGCGGGAGGCCCTACGAGCAGTACTTC	CASSPTSGRPYEQYF
TRBV7-9	NA	TRBJ2-1	TRBD1	TGTGCCAGCAGCTTAGACGACCGGGACAGTGGGGAGCAGTTCTTC	CASSLDDRDSGEQFF
TRBV5-1	NA	TRBJ2-7	NA	TGCGCCAGCAGCTTGGTGGTATTCCCCTACGAGCAGTACTTC	CASSLVVFPYEQYF
TRBV6-5	few	TRBJ2-1	NA	TGTGCCAGCAGTTGGGGGAATGAGCAGTTCTTC	CASSWGNEQFF
TRBV20-1	once	TRBJ1-1	NA	TGCAGTGTTAGACACCACACTGAAGCTTTCTTT	CSVRHHTEAFF
TRBV18	NA	TRBJ2-2	NA	TGTGCCAGCTCACCACCTGCTCGGGACGGGGAGCTGTTTTTT	CASSPPARDGELFF
TRBV5-1	NA	TRBJ2-1	TRBD2	TGCGCCAGCAGCTTGGCCAGGGGTGGTAGCGGGACCACCAATGAGCAGTTCTTC	CASSLARGGSGTTNEQFF
TRBV2	few	TRBJ2-7	NA	TGTGCCAGCAGGCCAACAGGGCACCCCGGATTTAGCAGGGATCCCGTCTACGAGCAGTACTTC	CASRPTGHPGFSRDPVYEQYF
TRBV19	NA	TRBJ2-1	NA	TGTGCCAGTAGTATTTCAAGGTTACCCTACAATGAGCAGTTCTTC	CASSISRLPYNEQFF
TRBV27	many	TRBJ2-5	TRBD2	TGTGCCAGCTCGACCGGGACTAGCGGGAGGGCCTTGGGGGAGACCCAGTACTTC	CASSTGTSGRALGETQYF
TRBV29-1	NA	TRBJ2-5	TRBD2	TGCAGCGCCGAGTGGCTAGCGGGAACAGAGACCCAGTACTTC	CSAEWLAGTETQYF